This T cell receptor (beta chain) emerged from a study of regulatory T cells in long-lasting Graves disease. Time point of the sample: persistent/refractory GD, antithyroid drugs over 5 years with positive TRAb. The TCR library used RNA extracted from PBMCs. A blood draw put around 9.3 milliliters of peripheral blood into EDTA tubes. HTBI primers from iRepertoire and Arm-PCR of CDR3 regions yielded the TCR beta libraries. TCRdb re-called the multiplex PCR reads with MiXCR, one entry per CDR3 protein. The sample yields approximately 690,000 distinct CDR3 sequences, approximately 31% seen once. The germline V and J ends were trimmed by 10 bases and 1 base, with 13 bases remaining between them. Germline CDR1 reads MNHNS; CDR2 reads SASEGT. This CDR3 spans 13 amino acids. A note on this clonotype: Its target is not known.

The study's findings and limits: The study found persistent patients shared more public clonotypes (approximately 2,700) than new patients (about 1,000). TRBV28, TRBJ1-2 and TRBJ2-5 were segments that persistent disease favored.

The V gene is TRBV6-1, the J gene TRBJ2-5, with D perhaps TRBD2 (6 bases). Source: peripheral blood mononuclear cells (PBMCs), taken when the disease was refractory, from a patient treated with antithyroid drugs. The receptor was isolated from a female donor with Graves disease. The CDR3 loop reads CANPTSCQETQYF. The CDR3 DNA is TGTGCCAACCCTACTAGCTGCCAAGAGACCCAGTACTTC.